Presented here are 14 T cell receptor beta chains from one specimen sequenced in a study of beta chain features in type 1 diabetes. Investigators reverse transcribed all isolated RNA, so they sequenced expressed TCRB transcripts. TCRdb keeps only in-frame clones here, not all; method: immunoSEQ multiplex PCR. In the table there are a few hundred thousand clones, around 15% of which are singletons. Points from the study as a whole: People with Type 1 diabetes carried modestly yet significantly shorter TCRB CDR3s in all four CD4+ subsets.

Antigens for these TCRs are unknown. The sequenced material came from naive CD4+ T cells from blood. These receptors came from a man younger than 40 with type 1 diabetes.

This CDR3 is CASSQDGAVSSYNEQFF. CDR3 in DNA: TGTGCCAGCAGCCAAGATGGGGCAGTTAGCTCCTACAATGAGCAGTTCTTC. V usage is TRBV4-2 and J usage is TRBJ2-1; possibly TRBD1 for D (5 bases). Trimming left V 0 bases short and J 0 bases short, with 12 bases between. The CDR3 runs 17 residues. Germline V gives CDR1 LGHNA, CDR2 YNFKEQ.

This clone was detected a few times. This chain connects TRBV29-1 to TRBJ2-3, with D unresolved. The V gene lost 7 bases and the J gene lost 1 base, with 3 bases spanning the gap. This CDR3 is built from 10 residues. Germline V gene data show CDR1 as SQVTM and CDR2 as ANQGSEA. CDR3 in amino acids: CSGRTDTQYF. As DNA, the CDR3 is TGCAGCGGTCGCACAGATACGCAGTATTTT.

This clone came up a few times. The chain has TRBV5-1 and TRBJ2-5; TRBD1 agrees at 8 bases. CDR1 SGHRS and CDR2 YFSETQ come from the germline V gene. This CDR3 region has 14 residues. V gave up 2 bases and J gave up 1 base; unmatched junction bases: 1. CDR3 protein: CASSFGQGQETQYF. The CDR3 DNA is TGCGCCAGCAGCTTCGGACAGGGCCAAGAGACCCAGTACTTC.

The rearrangement uses TRBV4-1 and TRBJ2-3; 8 bases fit TRBD2. The germline V gene has CDR1 MGHRA and CDR2 YSYEKL. Germline trimming cut 0 bases from V and 4 bases from J; bases unmatched to any gene: 6. This CDR3 has 16 residues. The CDR3 region is CASSQEPAGVADTQYF. Here the CDR3 DNA reads TGCGCCAGCAGCCAAGAGCCAGCGGGAGTGGCAGATACGCAGTATTTT.

The chain carries TRBV9 and TRBJ2-3; D is unclear. In germline, CDR1 is SGDLS, CDR2 YYNGEE. V was cut by 4 bases and J by 1 base, with 13 bases left in between. This CDR3 contains 15 residues. DNA for the CDR3: TGTGCCAGCAGCCCCATCGGAGTGGGCACAGATACGCAGTATTTT. Encoded protein: CASSPIGVGTDTQYF.

This clone was seen a few times. The rearrangement joins TRBV2 to TRBJ1-2, with 12 bases fitting TRBD1. V shed 4 bases and J 7 bases; nucleotides not matched to a gene: 10. The CDR3 consists of 16 residues. Germline V gives CDR1 SNHLY, CDR2 FYNNEI. Here the CDR3 reads CASSAGTGGPVGGYTF. The CDR3 coding sequence is TGTGCCAGCAGTGCCGGGACAGGGGGCCCGGTCGGTGGCTACACCTTC.

J is TRBJ2-7 and V is TRBV9; 9 nucleotides align to TRBD2. The germline V gene encodes CDR1 SGDLS and CDR2 YYNGEE. CDR3 length equals 15 residues. Unmatched junction bases numbered 5, after V lost 2 bases and J lost 2 bases. The CDR3 region has the DNA TGTGCCAGCAGCGTCTCCGGGACTAGCACCTACGAGCAGTACTTC. This sequence encodes CASSVSGTSTYEQYF.

This clone was observed a handful of times. This chain uses TRBV11-1 with TRBJ2-1, with D unresolved. V was pared by 2 bases and J by 7 bases, with 12 bases between. Germline V lookup: CDR1 SGHAT, CDR2 FQDESV (reference sequence). CDR3 size: 14 residues. This chain's CDR3 is CASSLKFRLNEQFF. Here the CDR3 DNA reads TGTGCCAGCAGCTTAAAGTTCCGACTGAATGAGCAGTTCTTC.

This clone was seen only a few times. The chain carries TRBV5-4 and TRBJ2-3; tentatively, D is TRBD1 (5 bases). Germline V CDR1 and CDR2: SGHNT, YYREEE (reference sequence). Trimming stripped 2 bases from V and 5 bases from J, with 15 bases between. The CDR3 is 15 residues long. As DNA, the CDR3 is TGTGCCAGCAGCTTATCAGCAGGGCGTGGAGATACGCAGTATTTT. This gives the protein CASSLSAGRGDTQYF.

V gene TRBV7-2 combines with J gene TRBJ2-5; possibly TRBD1 for D (6 bases). The CDR3 runs 15 residues. Germline V gives CDR1 SGHTA, CDR2 FQGNSA. Deletions cut 3 bases from V and 4 bases from J, with 15 bases between. The CDR3 is CASSFVAGEGETQYF. Here the CDR3 DNA reads TGTGCCAGCAGCTTTGTGGCAGGGGAAGGAGAGACCCAGTACTTC. The whole variable domain, filled in from reference TRBV7-2 and TRBJ2-5, reads GAGVSQSPSNKVTEKGKDVELRCDPISGHTALYWYRQSLGQGLEFLIYFQGNSAPDKSGLPSDRFSAERTGGSVSTLTIQRTQQEDSAVYLCASSFVAGEGETQYFGPGTRLLVL.

The chain employs TRBV29-1 and TRBJ2-1; 13 bases map to TRBD2. Germline V lookup: CDR1 SQVTM, CDR2 ANQGSEA. Trimming cost V 6 bases and J 7 bases; bases outside gene matches: 9. This CDR3 has 15 amino acids. For the CDR3, the DNA is TGCAGCGTCAAAGGACTAGCGGGAGAAATAAATGAGCAGTTCTTC. It encodes CSVKGLAGEINEQFF.

This sequence joins TRBV12-5 and TRBJ2-7, with 9 bases identical to TRBD1. CDR3 size: 16 residues. The germline CDR1 and CDR2 sequences are LGHNT and FRNRAP. Losses at the gene ends were 2 bases for V and 3 bases for J; bases not matched to a gene: 8. CDR3 protein: CASGLMQGQGHYEQYF. CDR3 coding DNA: TGTGCTAGTGGTTTGATGCAGGGACAGGGACACTACGAGCAGTACTTC.

DNA of the CDR3: TGTGCCAGTGAACCTGGACGGAACACTGAAGCTTTCTTT. Amino acid sequence: CASEPGRNTEAFF. The chain employs TRBV19 and TRBJ1-1, with D hard to call. The CDR3 runs 13 residues. The V gene lost 8 bases and the J gene lost 1 base, with 11 bases spanning the gap. Looked up from germline, CDR1 is LNHDA and CDR2 is SQIVND (reference sequence).

This clone has only one observation. The chain employs TRBV30 and TRBJ2-1, with 10 nucleotides matching TRBD1. The CDR3 spans 13 residues. Germline CDR1 reads GTSNPN; CDR2 reads SVGIG (reference sequence). After removal of 0 bases from V and 9 bases from J, the junction contained 2 bases not matched to a gene. CDR3 in DNA: TGTGCCTGGAGTGTGGGACAGGGGAGTGAGCAGTTCTTC. Translated, it gives CAWSVGQGSEQFF. Drawing the rest from reference TRBV30 and TRBJ2-1, the complete variable domain is SQTIHQWPATLVQPVGSPLSLECTVEGTSNPNLYWYRQAAGRGLQLLFYSVGIGQISSEVPQNLSASRPQDRQFILSSKKLLLSDSGFYLCAWSVGQGSEQFFGPGTRLTVL.